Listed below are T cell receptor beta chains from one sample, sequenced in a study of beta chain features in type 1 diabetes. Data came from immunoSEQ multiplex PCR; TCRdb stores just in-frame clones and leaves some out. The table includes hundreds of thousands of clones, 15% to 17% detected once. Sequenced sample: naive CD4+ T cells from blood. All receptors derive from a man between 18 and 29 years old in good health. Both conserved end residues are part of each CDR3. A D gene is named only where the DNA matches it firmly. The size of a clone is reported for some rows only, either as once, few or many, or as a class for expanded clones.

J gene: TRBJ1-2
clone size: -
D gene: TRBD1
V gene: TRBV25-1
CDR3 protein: CASSVGIALRGQGGYTF
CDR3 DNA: TGTGCCAGCAGTGTCGGGATCGCTCTCAGGGGGCAAGGTGGCTACACCTTC

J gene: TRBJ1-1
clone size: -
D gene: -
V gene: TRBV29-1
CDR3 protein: CSVEHSMDTEAFF
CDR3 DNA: TGCAGCGTTGAACATAGTATGGATACTGAAGCTTTCTTT

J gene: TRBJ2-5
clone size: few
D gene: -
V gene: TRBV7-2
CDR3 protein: CASSGQETQYF
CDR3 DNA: TGTGCCAGCAGCGGACAAGAGACCCAGTACTTC

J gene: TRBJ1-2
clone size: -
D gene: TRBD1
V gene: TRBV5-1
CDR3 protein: CASSLDGRGRPANYGYTF
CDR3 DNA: TGCGCCAGCAGCTTGGATGGCAGGGGGCGCCCCGCTAACTATGGCTACACCTTC

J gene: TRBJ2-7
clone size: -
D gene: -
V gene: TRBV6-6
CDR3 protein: CASREDGTSEQYF
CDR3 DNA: TGTGCCAGCAGGGAGGACGGGACGAGCGAGCAGTACTTC

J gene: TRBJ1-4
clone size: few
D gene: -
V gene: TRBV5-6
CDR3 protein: CASSPVETARNEKLFF
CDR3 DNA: TGTGCCAGCAGCCCGGTGGAGACAGCTAGGAATGAAAAACTGTTTTTT

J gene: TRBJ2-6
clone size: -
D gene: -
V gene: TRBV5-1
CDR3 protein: CASTQQGTVGANVLTF
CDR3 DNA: TGCGCCAGCACCCAACAGGGAACGGTGGGGGCCAACGTCCTGACTTTC

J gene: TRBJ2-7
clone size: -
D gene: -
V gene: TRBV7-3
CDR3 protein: CASSQLHAGPYEQYF
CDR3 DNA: TGTGCCAGCAGCCAACTCCACGCCGGACCCTACGAGCAGTACTTC

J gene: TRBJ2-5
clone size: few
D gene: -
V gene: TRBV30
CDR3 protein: CAWSAQLGETQYF
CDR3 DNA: TGTGCCTGGAGTGCACAGTTAGGAGAGACCCAGTACTTC

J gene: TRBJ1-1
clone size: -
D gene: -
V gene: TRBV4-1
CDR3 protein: CASSQGRGRGSNTEAFF
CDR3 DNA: TGCGCCAGCAGCCAAGGTCGAGGTAGGGGCTCTAACACTGAAGCTTTCTTT

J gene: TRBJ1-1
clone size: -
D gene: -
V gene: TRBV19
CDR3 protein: CASIPGGVVTEAFF
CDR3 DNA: TGTGCCAGTATCCCCGGGGGGGTTGTCACTGAAGCTTTCTTT

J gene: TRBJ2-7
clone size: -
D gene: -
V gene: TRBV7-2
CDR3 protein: CASSFSLQRNEQYF
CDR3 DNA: TGTGCCAGCAGCTTCTCGCTGCAGCGCAACGAGCAGTACTTC

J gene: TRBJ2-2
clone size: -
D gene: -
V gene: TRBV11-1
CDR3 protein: CASSPRLGFTGELFF
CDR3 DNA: TGTGCCAGCAGCCCCCGACTAGGTTTCACCGGGGAGCTGTTTTTT

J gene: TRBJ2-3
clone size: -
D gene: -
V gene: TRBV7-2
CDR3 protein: CASSLERTTDTQYF
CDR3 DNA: TGTGCCAGCAGCCTGGAGCGGACAACAGATACGCAGTATTTT

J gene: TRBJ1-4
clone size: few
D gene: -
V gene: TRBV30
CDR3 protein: CAWSVSGAATNEKLFF
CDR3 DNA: TGTGCCTGGAGTGTAAGCGGGGCTGCAACTAATGAAAAACTGTTTTTT

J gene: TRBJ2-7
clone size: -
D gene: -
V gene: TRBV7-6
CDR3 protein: CASSLGARRGMGLYEQYF
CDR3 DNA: TGTGCCAGCAGCTTAGGGGCGCGCCGGGGAATGGGATTATACGAGCAGTACTTC

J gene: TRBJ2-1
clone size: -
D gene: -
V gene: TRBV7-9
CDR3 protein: CASSPNRGRFENEQFF
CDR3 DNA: TGTGCCAGCAGCCCAAATAGGGGCAGGTTTGAAAATGAGCAGTTCTTC

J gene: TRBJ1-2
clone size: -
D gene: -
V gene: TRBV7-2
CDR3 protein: CASSSPGNYGYTF
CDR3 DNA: TGTGCCAGCAGCTCCCCCGGGAACTATGGCTACACCTTC

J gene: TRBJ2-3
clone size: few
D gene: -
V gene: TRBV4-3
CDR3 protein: CASSQDGDSTDTQYF
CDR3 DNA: TGCGCCAGCAGCCAAGATGGCGATAGCACAGATACGCAGTATTTT

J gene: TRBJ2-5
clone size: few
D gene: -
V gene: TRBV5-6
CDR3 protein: CASSPRGWEQETQYF
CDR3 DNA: TGTGCCAGCAGCCCCAGGGGTTGGGAACAAGAGACCCAGTACTTC

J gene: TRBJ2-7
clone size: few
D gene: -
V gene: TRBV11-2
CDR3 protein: CASSLWGRAYEQYF
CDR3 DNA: TGTGCCAGCAGCTTGTGGGGGCGGGCCTACGAGCAGTACTTC

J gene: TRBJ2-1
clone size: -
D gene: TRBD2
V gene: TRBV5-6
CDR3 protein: CASSLTGLAGYNEQFF
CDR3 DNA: TGTGCCAGCAGCTTGACCGGACTAGCGGGTTACAATGAGCAGTTCTTC